This T cell receptor beta chain was observed in a study of lung T cells in sarcoidosis with Löfgren's syndrome. Judged by abundance, this clonotype is medium-sized. Germline CDR1 and CDR2: KGHSY and FQNENV. Trimming took 2 bases from V and 6 from J; bases not matched to a gene: 3. The CDR3 covers 13 residues. One entry per CDR3 protein results from TCRdb running MiXCR on the reads. The sample lists 2,100 or so distinct CDR3 sequences; around 20% were seen once. The source of this sequence is a human donor with sarcoidosis (Löfgren's syndrome or another form), or a control subject (not recorded which). V is TRBV16 and J is TRBJ2-7; 8 bases align to TRBD1. Sequences were obtained from CD4+ T cells from bronchoalveolar lavage. CDR3 DNA sequence: TGTGCCAGCAGCCAAGACAGGGGAGGCGAGCAGTACTTC. It is translated as CASSQDRGGEQYF.